This T cell receptor (beta chain) was identified during a study of shared clonotypes between healthy human individuals. Terminally differentiated effector memory CD45RA+ cells were excluded from the naive CD8 cells, which were CD45RO-negative and positively selected for CCR7. Clones were read by immunoSEQ multiplex PCR, and TCRdb kept only the in-frame ones, dropping some. The sample records nearly 2 million clones, over 85% being singletons. Input material: naive CD8+ T cells sorted from blood. The sequence was collected from a man in his late teens or twenties in good health.

The CDR3 region is CASSQGPWTVGDEQYF. CDR3 coding DNA: TGCGCCAGCAGCCAAGGCCCCTGGACAGTTGGTGACGAGCAGTACTTC. This chain connects TRBV4-1 to TRBJ2-7, with a tentative D call TRBD1 (6 bases). This CDR3 contains 16 residues. The germline V gene encodes CDR1 MGHRA and CDR2 YSYEKL. Trimming took 1 base from V and 5 from J, leaving 18 bases between them.